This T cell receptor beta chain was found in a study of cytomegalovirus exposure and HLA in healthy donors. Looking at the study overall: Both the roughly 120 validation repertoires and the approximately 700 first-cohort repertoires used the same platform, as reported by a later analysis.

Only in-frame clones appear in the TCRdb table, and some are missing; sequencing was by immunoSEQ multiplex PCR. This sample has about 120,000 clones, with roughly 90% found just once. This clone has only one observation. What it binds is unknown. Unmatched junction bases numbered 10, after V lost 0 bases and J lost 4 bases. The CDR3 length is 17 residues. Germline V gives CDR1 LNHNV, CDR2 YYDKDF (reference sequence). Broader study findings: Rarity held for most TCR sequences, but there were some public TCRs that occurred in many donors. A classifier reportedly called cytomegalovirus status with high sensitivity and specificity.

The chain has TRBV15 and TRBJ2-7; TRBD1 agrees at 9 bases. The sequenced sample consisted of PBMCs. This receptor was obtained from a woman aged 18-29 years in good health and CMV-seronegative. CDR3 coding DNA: TGTGCCACCAGCAGAGACCTATTGGACAGGGGCGGATACGAGCAGTACTTC. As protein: CATSRDLLDRGGYEQYF.